A single sample gave rise to the 12 T cell receptor beta chains below, sequenced in a study of T cell responses to AZD1222 COVID-19 vaccine. Profiling relied on immunoSEQ multiplex PCR, and the TCRdb table lists in-frame clones only, not all of them. Altogether over 130,000 clones are present, roughly nine tenths being singletons, with the ten largest covering approximately 3.4%. Sequenced material: peripheral blood, taken 28 days after the second AZD1222 dose. The origin of the receptors is an adult who received the AZD1222 COVID-19 vaccine.

The chain uses TRBV19 and TRBJ2-1; 11 bases align to TRBD2. The length of the CDR3 is 15 residues. Losses at the gene ends were 3 bases for V and 5 bases for J; bases not matched to a gene: 3. Germline-derived CDR1 and CDR2 are LNHDA and SQIVND (reference sequence). For the CDR3, the DNA is TGTGCCAGTAGTATGGGACTAGCGGTAGACAATGAGCAGTTCTTC. It is translated as CASSMGLAVDNEQFF. The full variable domain, with the rest looked up from reference TRBV19 and TRBJ2-1, is DGGITQSPKYLFRKEGQNVTLSCEQNLNHDAMYWYRQDPGQGLRLIYYSQIVNDFQKGDIAEGYSVSREKKESFPLTVTSAQKNPTAFYLCASSMGLAVDNEQFFGPGTRLTVL.

The gene calls are TRBV20-1 and TRBJ1-2; tentative D call: TRBD1 (5 bases). The germline gives CDR1 DFQATT, CDR2 SNEGSKA (reference sequence). This CDR3 spans 10 amino acids. The CDR3 region has the DNA TGCAGAACACAGGCCTATGGCTACACCTTC. Protein sequence: CRTQAYGYTF.

This clone was recorded only once. For the CDR3, the DNA is TGTGCCAGCAGCCGCTACGGCCGGGACAAGGCAACTAATGAAAAACTGTTTTTT. This sequence encodes CASSRYGRDKATNEKLFF. V gene TRBV11-2 combines with J gene TRBJ1-4; D possibly corresponds to TRBD1 (6 bases). The CDR3 runs 18 residues. Germline values: CDR1 SGHAT, CDR2 FQNNGV. Between the trimmed V and J ends, which lost 5 bases and 0 bases, there was a span of 19 bases.

The chain couples TRBV7-2 to TRBJ1-2; D perhaps matches TRBD1 (5 bases). Per the germline V gene, CDR1 is SGHTA and CDR2 is FQGNSA. CDR3 size: 17 residues. Trimming shortened V by 1 base and J by 1 base, and 16 bases separated the two germline ends. The DNA of the CDR3 is TGTGCCAGCAGCTTAGAGCGCTGGGGACCCATTAACTATGGCTACACCTTC. It translates to CASSLERWGPINYGYTF.

The gene calls are TRBV30 and TRBJ1-4; D is unclear. The CDR3 is 12 residues long. From germline, CDR1 is GTSNPN and CDR2 SVGIG (reference sequence). Trimming pared 0 bases from V and 6 bases from J, leaving 5 bases between. The CDR3 loop is CAWSVADEKLFF. The DNA for the CDR3 is TGTGCCTGGAGTGTGGCAGATGAAAAACTGTTTTTT.

The rearrangement uses TRBV11-3 and TRBJ1-2; weak D call: TRBD1 (5 bases). With 5 bases removed from V and 7 bases from J, the gap between germline ends came to 20 bases. The CDR3 extends over 15 amino acids. Germline V gives CDR1 SGHNT, CDR2 YENEEA. CDR3 region: CASSPSLLRGTGYTF. CDR3 DNA sequence: TGTGCCAGCAGCCCAAGCTTACTCCGGGGCACTGGCTACACCTTC. The whole variable domain, remainder taken from reference TRBV11-3 and TRBJ1-2, is EAGVVQSPRYKIIEKKQPVAFWCNPISGHNTLYWYLQNLGQGPELLIRYENEEAVDDSQLPKDRFSAERLKGVDSTLKIQPAELGDSAVYLCASSPSLLRGTGYTFGSGTRLTVV.

The gene calls are TRBV11-3 and TRBJ2-7, with unresolved D. Trimming took 7 bases from V and 6 from J, leaving 22 bases between them. Germline loops: CDR1 SGHNT, CDR2 YENEEA. CDR3 length: 15 residues. DNA of the CDR3: TGTGCCAGCAAGGGTGAGTCCGCTAGAATGGGCGAGCAGTACTTC. It codes for CASKGESARMGEQYF.

This chain connects TRBV20-1 to TRBJ2-7; D is tentatively TRBD1 or TRBD2 (5 bases each). There are 16 residues in the CDR3. Germline CDR1 and CDR2: DFQATT and SNEGSKA (reference sequence). Deletions cut 3 bases from V and 0 bases from J, with 18 bases between. CDR3 residues: CSASGARAGLSYEQYF. Here the CDR3 DNA reads TGCAGTGCTAGTGGGGCAAGGGCGGGTCTCTCCTACGAGCAGTACTTC.

This chain joins TRBV7-2 and TRBJ1-5; tentative D call: TRBD1 (5 bases). The CDR3 is 19 residues long. Germline CDR1 and CDR2: SGHTA and FQGNSA. V was shortened by 5 bases and J by 1 base, with 24 bases between the two germline ends. CDR3 sequence: CASSRSQRPSRGSNQPQHF. As DNA, the CDR3 is TGTGCCAGCAGCCGTTCACAAAGACCGTCAAGGGGAAGCAATCAGCCCCAGCATTTT.

The gene calls are TRBV6-1 and TRBJ2-7, with 12 positions matching TRBD1. Per germline, CDR1 MNHNS and CDR2 SASEGT. The junction had 3 bases not matched to a gene; V was cut back by 5 bases and J by 4 bases. The CDR3 has 14 amino acids. CDR3 in amino acids: CASSPGQGAYEQYF. The CDR3, as DNA: TGTGCCAGCAGTCCGGGACAGGGGGCTTACGAGCAGTACTTC.

The rearrangement uses TRBV29-1 and TRBJ1-3; D remains ambiguous. The length of the CDR3 is 14 residues. Germline V gene sequence: CDR1 SQVTM, CDR2 ANQGSEA. V dropped 7 bases and J dropped 0 bases, with 13 bases sitting between them. CDR3 nucleotides: TGCAGCGGGCGCTGGTGGGGCTCTGGAAACACCATATATTTT. Protein sequence: CSGRWWGSGNTIYF.

This chain uses TRBV5-1 with TRBJ1-2, with 9 nucleotides matching TRBD1. CDR3 length equals 13 residues. From germline, CDR1 is SGHRS and CDR2 YFSETQ. J gave up 7 bases and V 3 bases, and 4 bases lay outside the gene matches. This CDR3 is CASSWDRDSGYTF. The CDR3 nucleotides read TGCGCCAGCAGCTGGGACAGGGACTCTGGCTACACCTTC.